This T cell receptor (beta chain) was obtained from a study of T cells in localized non-small cell lung cancer. Overall study results and limits: Adjacent uninvolved lung had the highest clonality, suggesting focused antigen responses. Adjacent lung had a median about 55 of the 100 largest tumor clones. Heterogeneity stays possible, as sequencing covered only one tumor region.

The V end lost 2 bases, the J end lost 7 bases, and 14 bases lay between the germline ends. The germline gives CDR1 MNHGY, CDR2 SAAAGT. The CDR3 runs to 14 residues. The repertoire was sequenced with immunoSEQ multiplex PCR; TCRdb's copy has only in-frame clones and lacks some. This sample carries about 3,500 clones, 25% to 30% of them seen once, and the ten largest clones take 8.5%. This clone was observed a few times. Its cognate antigen is unknown. V usage is TRBV6-8 and J usage is TRBJ1-2, with a tentative D call TRBD1 (5 bases). Source: lung tumor tissue, taken before any cancer treatment. The sequence derives from a man aged 40 to 69 with stage I lung adenocarcinoma. The CDR3 nucleotides read TGTGCCAGCAGTTACGAGTGGCAGGGCACTGGCTACACCTTC. It translates to CASSYEWQGTGYTF.